Listed here are 11 T cell receptor beta chains from one sample, sequenced in a study of shared clonotypes between healthy human individuals. Clones were sequenced by immunoSEQ multiplex PCR, and TCRdb holds only the in-frame ones, with some missing. The data show about 990,000 clones, about 80% seen once. The source material was memory CD4+ T cells from PBMCs. Subset described: CD45RA-negative fraction. These receptors were collected from a man aged 18 to 35 in good health. Some clones in this sample may be carry-over from other donors' samples.

The DNA of the CDR3 is TGTGCCAGCAGTTCACAGGGAAGCGTCCTGACTTTC. It translates to CASSSQGSVLTF. The chain is built from TRBV6-5 and TRBJ2-6; a weak D match, TRBD1 (6 bases). This CDR3 is built from 12 residues. The germline CDR1 and CDR2 sequences are MNHEY and SVGAGI. V gave up 4 bases and J gave up 12 bases, with 10 bases separating them.

The CDR3 sequence: CASSLTSGRLGEQYF. Written as DNA, the CDR3 is TGTGCCAGCAGCTTGACTAGCGGACGTCTGGGGGAGCAGTACTTC. The V and J genes are TRBV5-6 and TRBJ2-7; TRBD2 aligns across 8 bases. The CDR3 sequence is 15 residues long. V trimming: 1 base; J trimming: 7 bases; junction bases outside the gene matches: 10. Germline loops: CDR1 SGHDT, CDR2 YYEEEE.

This chain uses TRBV4-1 with TRBJ1-4, with D possibly being TRBD1 (6 bases). The CDR3 contains 15 residues. Germline V gene lookup returns CDR1 MGHRA and CDR2 YSYEKL. V was clipped by 2 bases and J by 2 bases, with 9 bases between them. The CDR3 here is CASSQQQGTNEKLFF. The CDR3 nucleotides are TGCGCCAGCAGCCAACAACAGGGTACTAATGAAAAACTGTTTTTT.

In regard to this clone: Being one base from a much bigger clone, this may be a read error. Other nucleotide sequences from this sample produce the same CDR3. The chain uses TRBV5-6 and TRBJ1-1; the match to TRBD1 covers 8 bases. From germline, CDR1 is SGHDT and CDR2 YYEEEE. The CDR3 is 13 residues long. The trim removed 0 bases at V and 5 bases at J, leaving 0 bases unmatched. The CDR3 region is CASSLDRGTEAFF. CDR3 bases: TGTGCCAGCAGCTTGGACAGGGGGACTGAAGCTTTCTTT.

This chain joins TRBV5-1 and TRBJ1-1; D is undetermined. V shed 3 bases and J shed 0 bases, with 9 bases lying between them. The CDR3 loop spans 14 amino acids. The germline V gene has CDR1 SGHRS and CDR2 YFSETQ. CDR3 loop: CASSSDGLNTEAFF. CDR3 in DNA: TGCGCCAGCAGCTCGGACGGCTTGAACACTGAAGCTTTCTTT.

This clone has ten or more counts. The rearrangement uses TRBV20-1 and TRBJ1-3; no clear D gene. The CDR3 sequence is 11 residues long. V was shortened by 5 bases and J by 5 bases, with 7 bases between the two germline ends. Per the germline V gene, CDR1 is DFQATT and CDR2 is SNEGSKA (reference sequence). The CDR3: CSALSRNTIYF. The CDR3 coding sequence is TGCAGTGCTTTGTCCCGAAACACCATATATTTT.

The genes are TRBV4-1 and TRBJ2-2; TRBD1 is a possible D gene (6 bases). Germline loops: CDR1 MGHRA, CDR2 YSYEKL. This CDR3 has 16 residues. V was trimmed by 3 bases and J by 6 bases, leaving 17 bases between them. Here the CDR3 reads CASSQGAGIKAGELFF. DNA for the CDR3: TGCGCCAGCAGCCAGGGGGCCGGGATTAAGGCCGGGGAGCTGTTTTTT.

The CDR3 loop reads CASSPDFRASGYTF. The CDR3 region has the DNA TGTGCCAGCAGCCCGGATTTCAGGGCGTCTGGCTACACCTTC. This chain joins TRBV9 and TRBJ1-2; D is perhaps TRBD1 (5 bases). V was clipped by 4 bases and J by 7 bases, with 17 bases between them. This CDR3 has 14 residues. The germline CDR1 and CDR2 sequences are SGDLS and YYNGEE.

The V call is TRBV7-3, the J call TRBJ2-2; D is undetermined. Germline CDR1 is SGHTA and CDR2 is FQGTGA. The CDR3 loop spans 13 amino acids. Trimming took off 5 bases at V and 3 bases at J, with 7 bases between the two ends. CDR3 in DNA: TGTGCCAGCAGCCCTCAGGACACCGGGGAGCTGTTTTTT. It specifies CASSPQDTGELFF.

This clone was counted a few times. The CDR3 bases are TGTGCCAGTAGTCCCTCAGACAGGGGCTATGGCTACACCTTC. It codes for CASSPSDRGYGYTF. V is TRBV19 and J is TRBJ1-2; 8 nucleotides align to TRBD1. V shed 5 bases and J 4 bases; nucleotides not matched to a gene: 6. This CDR3 spans 14 amino acids. CDR1 LNHDA and CDR2 SQIVND come from the germline V gene (reference sequence).

The chain has TRBV6-5 and TRBJ2-7; D gene ambiguous. The V end lost 5 bases, the J end lost 0 bases, and 8 bases lay between the germline ends. CDR1 and CDR2 from the germline V gene are MNHEY and SVGAGI. This CDR3 is built from 13 residues. The CDR3 DNA reads TGTGCCAGCAGTACGCCTGGCTCCTACGAGCAGTACTTC. Translating it yields CASSTPGSYEQYF.